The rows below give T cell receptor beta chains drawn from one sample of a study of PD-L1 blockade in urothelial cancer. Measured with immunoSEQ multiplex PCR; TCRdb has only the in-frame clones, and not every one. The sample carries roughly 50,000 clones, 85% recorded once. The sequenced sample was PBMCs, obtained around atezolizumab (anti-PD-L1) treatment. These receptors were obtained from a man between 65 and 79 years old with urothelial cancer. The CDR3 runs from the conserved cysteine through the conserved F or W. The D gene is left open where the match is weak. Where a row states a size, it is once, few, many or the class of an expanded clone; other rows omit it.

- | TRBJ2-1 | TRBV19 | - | CASSIQAASDEQFF | TGTGCCAGTAGTATACAAGCGGCGTCCGATGAGCAGTTCTTC
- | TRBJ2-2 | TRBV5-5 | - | CASSLRGEVTGELFF | TGTGCCAGCAGCTTGCGCGGGGAAGTCACAGGGGAGCTGTTTTTT
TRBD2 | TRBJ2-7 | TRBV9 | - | CASSPSGSASYEQYF | TGTGCCAGCAGCCCTAGCGGGAGTGCCTCCTACGAGCAGTACTTC
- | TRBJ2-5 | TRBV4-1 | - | CASSQERGARETQYF | TGCGCCAGCAGCCAAGAACGGGGGGCCAGAGAGACCCAGTACTTC
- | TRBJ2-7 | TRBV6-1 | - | CASSPSVGRAYEQYF | TGTGCCAGCAGTCCGTCGGTCGGCAGGGCCTACGAGCAGTACTTC
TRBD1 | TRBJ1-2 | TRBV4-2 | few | CASSQEPAGQGYGYTF | TGTGCCAGCAGCCAAGAGCCCGCGGGACAGGGCTATGGCTACACCTTC
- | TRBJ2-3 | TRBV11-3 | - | CASSQGSSTDTQYF | TGTGCCAGCAGCCAGGGGTCTAGCACAGATACGCAGTATTTT
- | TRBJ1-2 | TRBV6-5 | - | CASSYDPGVYGYTF | TGTGCCAGCAGTTACGATCCGGGGGTCTATGGCTACACCTTC
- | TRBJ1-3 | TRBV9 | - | CASSVGAENTIYF | TGTGCCAGCAGCGTAGGGGCAGAAAACACCATATATTTT
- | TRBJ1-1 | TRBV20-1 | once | CSAEGNTEAFF | TGCAGCGCGGAGGGGAACACTGAAGCTTTCTTT
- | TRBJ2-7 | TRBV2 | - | CASSELVGLATNEQYF | TGTGCCAGCAGTGAACTGGTCGGGCTAGCGACCAACGAGCAGTACTTC
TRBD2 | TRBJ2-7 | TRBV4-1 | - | CASSQGAAGGREQYF | TGCGCCAGCAGCCAAGGGGCAGCGGGAGGGCGCGAGCAGTACTTC
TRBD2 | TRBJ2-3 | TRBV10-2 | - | CASRAGGEHRYAYF | TGCGCCAGCAGGGCGGGAGGGGAGCACAGATACGCGTATTTT
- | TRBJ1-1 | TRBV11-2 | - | CASSLEWGQTNTEAFF | TGTGCCAGCAGCTTAGAGTGGGGGCAGACGAACACTGAAGCTTTCTTT
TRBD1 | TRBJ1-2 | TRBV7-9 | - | CASSPTGFGGYTF | TGTGCCAGCAGCCCGACAGGGTTCGGCGGCTACACCTTC
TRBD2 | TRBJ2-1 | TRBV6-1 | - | CASSDGAGLAVQFF | TGTGCCAGCAGTGATGGGGCGGGACTAGCGGTACAGTTCTTC
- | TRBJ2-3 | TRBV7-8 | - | CASSLLEGTQYF | TGTGCCAGCAGCTTATTAGAGGGTACGCAGTATTTT
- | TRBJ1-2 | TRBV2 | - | CASTRGGVNYGYTF | TGTGCCAGCACCCGAGGGGGTGTGAACTATGGCTACACCTTC
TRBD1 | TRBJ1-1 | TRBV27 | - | CASSPDRGNTEAFF | TGTGCCAGCTCTCCGGACAGGGGGAACACTGAAGCTTTCTTT
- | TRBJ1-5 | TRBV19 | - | CASSNSVSQPQHF | TGTGCCAGTAGTAACAGTGTCTCTCAGCCCCAGCATTTT
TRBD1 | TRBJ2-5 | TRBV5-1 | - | CASSLLDRRETQYF | TGCGCCAGCAGCTTACTGGACAGGAGAGAGACCCAGTACTTC
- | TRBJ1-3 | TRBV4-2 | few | CASSQDVVNSGNTIYF | TGTGCCAGCAGCCAAGATGTCGTAAACTCTGGAAACACCATATATTTT
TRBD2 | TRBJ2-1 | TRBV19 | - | CASRQSGRPYNEQFF | TGTGCCAGTAGACAAAGCGGGAGGCCCTACAATGAGCAGTTCTTC
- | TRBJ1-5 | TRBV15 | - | CATRNGGSNQPQHF | TGTGCCACGCGGAATGGTGGAAGCAATCAGCCCCAGCATTTT
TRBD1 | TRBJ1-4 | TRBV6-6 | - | CASRTGNEKLFF | TGTGCCAGCAGGACAGGGAATGAAAAACTGTTTTTT
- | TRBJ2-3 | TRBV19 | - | CASSSGESSTDTQYF | TGTGCCAGTAGTTCGGGGGAGAGTAGCACAGATACGCAGTATTTT
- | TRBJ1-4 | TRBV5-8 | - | CASGRRGDEKLFF | TGTGCCAGCGGCCGTCGGGGGGACGAAAAACTGTTTTTT
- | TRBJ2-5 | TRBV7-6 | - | CASSLAQGETQYF | TGTGCCAGCAGCTTAGCGCAGGGGGAGACCCAGTACTTC
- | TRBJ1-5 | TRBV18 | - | CASSPSEAGQPQHF | TGTGCCAGCTCACCGTCGGAAGCGGGGCAGCCCCAGCATTTT
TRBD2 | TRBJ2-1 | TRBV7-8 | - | CASSPGLAGGSDNEQFF | TGTGCCAGCAGCCCAGGACTAGCGGGAGGTTCCGACAATGAGCAGTTCTTC
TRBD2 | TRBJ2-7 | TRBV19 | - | CATRGLAGFKQYF | TGTGCCACCAGGGGACTAGCGGGATTCAAGCAGTACTTC
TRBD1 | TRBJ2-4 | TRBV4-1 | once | CASSQERGPGKNIQYF | TGCGCCAGCAGCCAAGAGAGGGGGCCGGGCAAAAACATTCAGTACTTC
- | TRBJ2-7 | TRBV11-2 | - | CASSLDRVSYEQYF | TGTGCCAGCAGCTTAGACAGGGTCTCCTACGAGCAGTACTTC
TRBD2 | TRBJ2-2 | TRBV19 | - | CASRLAGTTGELFF | TGTGCCAGTAGACTAGCGGGGACCACCGGGGAGCTGTTTTTT
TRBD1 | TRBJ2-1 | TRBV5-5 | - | CASSLGGGDRVGSNEQFF | TGTGCCAGCAGCTTGGGTGGTGGGGACAGGGTCGGGTCTAATGAGCAGTTCTTC
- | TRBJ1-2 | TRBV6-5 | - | CASSYSSWWLSYGYTF | TGTGCCAGCAGTTACAGCTCCTGGTGGTTATCGTATGGCTACACCTTC
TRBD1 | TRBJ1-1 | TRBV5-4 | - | CASSPPGTGAVMNTEAFF | TGTGCCAGCAGCCCTCCTGGGACAGGGGCAGTAATGAACACTGAAGCTTTCTTT
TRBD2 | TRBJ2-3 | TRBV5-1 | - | CASSFGTITDTQYF | TGCGCCAGCAGCTTCGGGACTATCACAGATACGCAGTATTTT
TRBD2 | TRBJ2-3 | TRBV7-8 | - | CASSPRGGGRRTDTQYF | TGTGCCAGCAGCCCTCGGGGTGGCGGGAGGCGCACAGATACGCAGTATTTT
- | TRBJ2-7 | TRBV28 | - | CASRDSQPYEQYF | TGTGCCAGCAGGGACTCCCAACCCTACGAGCAGTACTTC
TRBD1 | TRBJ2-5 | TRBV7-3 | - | CASSWTGGPETQYF | TGTGCCAGCAGCTGGACAGGGGGCCCGGAGACCCAGTACTTC
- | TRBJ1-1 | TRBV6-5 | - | CASSPTGNTEAFF | TGTGCCAGCAGCCCGACAGGGAACACTGAAGCTTTCTTT
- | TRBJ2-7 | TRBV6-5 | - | CASNPTDHYEQYF | TGTGCCAGCAACCCGACTGACCACTACGAGCAGTACTTC
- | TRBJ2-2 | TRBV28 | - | CASSLSPTNTGELFF | TGTGCCAGCAGTTTATCCCCTACCAACACCGGGGAGCTGTTTTTT
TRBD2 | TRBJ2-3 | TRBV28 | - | CASSGGQGLFGTSGGLETDTQYF | TGTGCCAGCAGTGGGGGACAGGGGCTCTTTGGGACTAGCGGGGGGCTGGAAACAGATACGCAGTATTTT